Sequencing of this T cell receptor beta chain was carried out in a study of shared T cell receptors in the human thymus. The V and J ends lost 4 bases and 3 bases respectively, with 13 bases between them. The CDR3 extends over 15 amino acids. The germline V gene has CDR1 SNHLY and CDR2 FYNNEI. Libraries were prepared by immunoSEQ multiplex PCR; TCRdb keeps only in-frame clonotypes and omits some of them. In the table there are roughly 660,000 clones, roughly 88% of which are singletons. The same data also contributed to another study, on human thymus T cells.

The TCR was taken from a boy younger than two with a congenital heart defect. The source material was thymocytes. The chain couples TRBV2 to TRBJ1-5, with D possibly TRBD1 on 5 matching bases. The CDR3 coding sequence is TGTGCCAGCAGTGGGGGCACCGGCTACAATCAGCCCCAGCATTTT. It translates to CASSGGTGYNQPQHF.